These 7 T cell receptor beta chains were all obtained from the same sample, sequenced in a study of blood T cell repertoires in COVID-19 (dated by TCRdb to 2018 to 2020). The method was the immunoSEQ multiplex PCR assay. This immuneACCESS table, as held by TCRdb, lists in-frame sequences with V and J called but not all clones. Of the missing ones, under half trace to an unresolved V gene in checked studies; the others have no known cause. This sample lists fewer than 250,000 clones; about four fifths were detected once. 3% to 4.5% of the sample is taken by the ten largest. The sequencing input was PBMCs or T cells enriched from blood (not recorded which). These receptors were obtained from a woman aged 40 to 50 who had been exposed to COVID-19.

In its sample, this clone was seen once. The V and J genes are TRBV9 and TRBJ2-2; D is unclear. The CDR3 totals 13 residues. Germline assignment: CDR1 SGDLS and CDR2 YYNGEE. V was clipped by 3 bases and J by 4 bases, with 7 bases between them. CDR3 in amino acids: CASSASPTGELFF. As DNA, the CDR3 is TGTGCCAGCAGCGCAAGCCCCACCGGGGAGCTGTTTTTT. Drawing the rest from reference TRBV9 and TRBJ2-2, the complete variable domain is DSGVTQTPKHLITATGQRVTLRCSPRSGDLSVYWYQQSLDQGLQFLIQYYNGEERAKGNILERFSAQQFPDLHSELNLSSLELGDSALYFCASSASPTGELFFGEGSRLTVL.

This clone was counted once. V and J are TRBV12-3 or TRBV12-4 and TRBJ2-2; D is unclear. V dropped 5 bases and J dropped 6 bases, with 10 bases sitting between them. The CDR3 is 13 amino acids. The CDR3 region is CASSPRQAGELFF. In nucleotides, the CDR3 is TGTGCCAGCAGTCCCCGACAAGCCGGGGAGCTGTTTTTT.

The chain has TRBV6-5 and TRBJ2-3, with D possibly being TRBD2 (5 bases). The CDR3 is 12 amino acids. Trimming removed 8 bases at V and 5 bases at J, with 11 bases between. The germline CDR1 and CDR2 sequences are MNHEY and SVGAGI. The CDR3 DNA reads as TGTGCCAGCGAAAACCGGGGAGATACGCAGTATTTT. It yields the protein CASENRGDTQYF.

The V gene is TRBV7-8, the J gene TRBJ2-5, with 9 bases identical to TRBD2. This CDR3 has 16 amino acids. With 2 bases clipped from V and 2 bases from J, the junction kept 6 bases outside the gene matches. Germline-derived CDR1 and CDR2 are SGHVS and FQNEAQ. CDR3: CASSLWLAGPQETQYF. The CDR3 DNA sequence: TGTGCCAGCAGCTTATGGCTAGCGGGGCCTCAAGAGACCCAGTACTTC.

This chain links TRBV10-1 with TRBJ2-3; TRBD2 is a possible D gene (6 bases). V lost 2 bases to trimming and J lost 2 bases, with 14 bases between them. CDR3 size: 16 residues. Germline lookup yields CDR1 WNHNN and CDR2 SYGVQD (reference sequence). CDR3 amino acids: CASSEPAEGDTDTQYF. For the CDR3, the DNA is TGCGCCAGCAGTGAGCCGGCGGAGGGTGACACAGATACGCAGTATTTT.

The gene calls are TRBV19 and TRBJ1-1; TRBD1 matches 8 bases. V shed 3 bases and J 8 bases; nucleotides not matched to a gene: 17. Germline V lookup: CDR1 LNHDA, CDR2 SQIVND (reference sequence). This CDR3 comprises 17 residues. The CDR3 DNA follows: TGTGCCAGTAGTATTCCCTCGACAGGGGCGCCGAGGGGAGAAGCTTTCTTT. Translated: CASSIPSTGAPRGEAFF.

V usage is TRBV19 and J usage is TRBJ1-5; TRBD1 might be the D (6 bases). Germline-derived CDR1 and CDR2 are LNHDA and SQIVND (reference sequence). There are 14 residues in the CDR3. Trimming took off 3 bases at V and 4 bases at J, with 10 bases between the two ends. The CDR3: CASSIGTTNQPQHF. The CDR3 DNA is TGTGCCAGTAGTATTGGGACAACTAATCAGCCCCAGCATTTT.